A selection of T cell receptor beta chains follows, all from one sample in a study of spatial heterogeneity in lung cancer. TCRdb reprocessed the 5' RACE reads with MiXCR, giving one entry per CDR3 protein. The sample has some 3,000 distinct CDR3 sequences, 6.5% to 10% seen once. The input for sequencing was normal lung tissue next to the tumor, taken at surgery. These receptor sequences come from a female donor with early-stage non-small cell lung cancer. The CDR3 runs from the conserved cysteine through the conserved F or W. The D gene is left open where the match is weak. Clone sizes are shown as once, few or many counts, or a class when the clone is expanded.

V	size	D	J	DNA	CDR3
TRBV20-1	medium-sized	TRBD1	TRBJ1-5	TGCAGTGCCCCGGACAGGGAAGTCGATCAGCCCCAGCATTTT	CSAPDREVDQPQHF
TRBV7-2	medium-sized	-	TRBJ2-1	TGTGCCAGCAGCTTAGAGGTAGGGACCTACAATGAGCAGTTCTTC	CASSLEVGTYNEQFF
TRBV5-8	medium-sized	-	TRBJ2-5	TGTGCCAGCAGCCCTTGGGGCGCAGCTGCCCAAGAGACCCAGTACTTC	CASSPWGAAAQETQYF
TRBV20-1	medium-sized	-	TRBJ2-7	TGCAGTGCTAGACCCCCGAGGGCCCGCTCCTACGAGCAGTACTTC	CSARPPRARSYEQYF
TRBV7-8	medium-sized	TRBD2	TRBJ2-1	TGTGCCAGCAGCTCGCTAGCGGGGCCATACAATGAGCAGTTCTTC	CASSSLAGPYNEQFF
TRBV7-2	many	-	TRBJ1-4	TGTGCCAGCAGCTTAGAGGGGGATCTATTTTCGGCTAATGAAAAACTGTTTTTT	CASSLEGDLFSANEKLFF
TRBV28	medium-sized	-	TRBJ1-1	TGTGCCAGCAGTTCCGGGGCCAGGGGAGTGGTTTTCTTT	CASSSGARGVVFF
TRBV7-9	many	-	TRBJ2-5	TGTGCCAGCAGCTTAGTGGAGATCCAAGAGACCCAGTACTTC	CASSLVEIQETQYF
TRBV18	medium-sized	-	TRBJ2-5	TGTGCCAGCTCACCGCTCCCCAGGGGAGAGACCCAGTACTTC	CASSPLPRGETQYF
TRBV4-2	medium-sized	-	TRBJ2-6	TGTGCCAGCAGAGGTGACTCTGGGGCCAACGTCCTGACTTTC	CASRGDSGANVLTF
TRBV9	medium-sized	-	TRBJ2-5	TGTGCCAGCAGCGTAAAAGAGACCCAGTACTTC	CASSVKETQYF
TRBV12-3/TRBV12-4	medium-sized	TRBD1	TRBJ2-1	TGTGCCAGCAGTTTAAACAGGGGGCAGGTCAATGAGCAGTTCTTC	CASSLNRGQVNEQFF
TRBV10-3	once	-	TRBJ2-1	TGTGCCATCAGTTCGGCAGGGGAGCTTGAGCAGTTCTTC	CAISSAGELEQFF
TRBV7-6	medium-sized	-	TRBJ2-7	TGTGCCAGCAGCCCGACCTATGGTCTCGACGAGCAGTACTTC	CASSPTYGLDEQYF